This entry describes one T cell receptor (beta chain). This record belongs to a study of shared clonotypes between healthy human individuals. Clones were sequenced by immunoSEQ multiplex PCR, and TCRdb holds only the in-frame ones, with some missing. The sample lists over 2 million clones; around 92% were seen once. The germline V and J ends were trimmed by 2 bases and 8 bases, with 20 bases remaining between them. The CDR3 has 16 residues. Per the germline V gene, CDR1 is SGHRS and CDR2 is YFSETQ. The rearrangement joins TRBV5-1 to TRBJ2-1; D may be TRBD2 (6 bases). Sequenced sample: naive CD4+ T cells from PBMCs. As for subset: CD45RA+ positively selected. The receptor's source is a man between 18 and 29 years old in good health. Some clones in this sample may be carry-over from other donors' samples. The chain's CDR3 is CASSFGGSLGRDEQFF. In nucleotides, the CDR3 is TGCGCCAGCAGCTTTGGAGGGAGTCTTGGGAGAGATGAGCAGTTCTTC.